The 8 T cell receptor beta chains below all came from one sample that was sequenced in a study of neoadjuvant anti-PD-1 for oral cavity cancer (dated by TCRdb to about 2021). This specimen's time point label, interpreted: after neoadjuvant nivolumab, at surgical resection. Library preparation was by the immunoSEQ multiplex PCR assay. TCRdb carries this immuneACCESS record with in-frame sequences only. Its versions omit some clonotypes, under half of them owing to an unresolved V gene in the studies checked, with the rest unexplained. The sample table shows more than 8,500 clones, and around 62% are seen once. Together, the top ten hold around 4.6% of the sample. The sequencing here drew on PBMCs, taken after nivolumab (anti-PD-1) treatment. The receptors originated from a person aged 35 to 85 with oral cavity squamous cell carcinoma.

This clone has just a few counts. V is TRBV7-2 and J is TRBJ2-2; no reliable D call. CDR3 size: 13 residues. V lost 5 bases and J lost 2, with 6 bases in between. The germline V gene encodes CDR1 SGHTA and CDR2 FQGNSA. CDR3: CASSPSNTGELFF. Written as DNA, the CDR3 is TGTGCCAGCAGCCCAAGTAACACCGGGGAGCTGTTTTTT. The whole variable domain, filled in from reference TRBV7-2 and TRBJ2-2, reads GAGVSQSPSNKVTEKGKDVELRCDPISGHTALYWYRQSLGQGLEFLIYFQGNSAPDKSGLPSDRFSAERTGGSVSTLTIQRTQQEDSAVYLCASSPSNTGELFFGEGSRLTVL.

The gene calls are TRBV27 and TRBJ1-2; 9 bases align to TRBD1. The CDR3 covers 14 residues. The J segment lost 6 bases and the V segment lost 2 bases, leaving 4 bases of the junction unmatched. Per the germline V gene, CDR1 is MNHEY and CDR2 is SMNVEV (reference sequence). The DNA of the CDR3 is TGTGCCAGCAGTTTAACAGGGGGCGCGGATGGCTACACCTTC. It encodes CASSLTGGADGYTF.

The V gene is TRBV5-1, the J gene TRBJ1-2; D is undetermined. V dropped 7 bases and J dropped 4 bases, with 14 bases sitting between them. The CDR3 consists of 13 residues. Germline values: CDR1 SGHRS, CDR2 YFSETQ. Written as DNA, the CDR3 is TGCGCCAGCGGCCCGGGAGCCTCCTATGGCTACACCTTC. Amino acids: CASGPGASYGYTF.

The chain links TRBV6-6 to TRBJ1-2; D uncertain. The germline V gene encodes CDR1 MNHNY and CDR2 SVGAGI (reference sequence). The ends were cut back, 6 bases at V and 3 bases at J, with 5 bases in the middle. There are 11 residues in the CDR3. CDR3 sequence: CASSLDYGYTF. The CDR3, as DNA: TGTGCCAGCAGCCTTGACTATGGCTACACCTTC.

The genes are TRBV6-5 and TRBJ1-1; D may be TRBD1 (5 bases). Trimming removed 4 bases at V and 3 bases at J, with 6 bases between. Germline CDR1 MNHEY, CDR2 SVGAGI. The CDR3 totals 12 residues. The CDR3 DNA reads as TGTGCCAGCAGTTTCAGGGACACTGAAGCTTTCTTT. Translation gives CASSFRDTEAFF.

This chain connects TRBV10-3 to TRBJ2-2; 9 bases align to TRBD1. This CDR3 contains 17 residues. From germline, CDR1 is ENHRY and CDR2 SYGVKD. The trim removed 6 bases at V and 1 base at J, leaving 9 bases unmatched. The CDR3 reads CAISPAPGQGNTGELFF. The CDR3 coding sequence is TGTGCCATCAGCCCCGCGCCGGGACAGGGGAACACCGGGGAGCTGTTTTTT.

This chain links TRBV7-6 with TRBJ1-1; D may be TRBD1 (6 bases). The V end lost 1 base, the J end lost 1 base, and 10 bases lay between the germline ends. This CDR3 comprises 15 residues. Germline V gives CDR1 SGHVS, CDR2 FNYEAQ. The CDR3 protein is CASSLEGGGNTEAFF. The CDR3 nucleotides read TGTGCCAGCAGCTTAGAAGGGGGGGGGAACACTGAAGCTTTCTTT.

The chain combines TRBV11-3 with TRBJ2-3; possibly TRBD2 for D (6 bases). V gave up 9 bases and J gave up 1 base, with 11 bases separating them. The CDR3 covers 13 residues. Germline V CDR1 and CDR2: SGHNT, YENEEA. This chain's CDR3 is CASGRYRTDTQYF. In nucleotides, the CDR3 is TGTGCCAGTGGGAGGTACCGCACAGATACGCAGTATTTT.